A single sample is the source of the 30 T cell receptor beta chains below, sequenced in a study of blood T cells in healthy people across ages. The authors ran a second PCR of 7 to 11 cycles using a sample-barcoded 5' primer and a J-beta primer mix. From the 5' RACE reads, TCRdb called clonotypes with MiXCR, one entry per CDR3 protein. The profile shows 1.5 million to 2 million distinct CDR3 sequences, roughly 27% of them singletons. Sequencing was performed on blood. Receptor source: a woman aged 25 to 39 in good health.

The CDR3 nucleotides are TGTGCCAGCAGCTACCGGGACGGAGAGAACACTGAAGCTTTCTTT. Its translation is CASSYRDGENTEAFF. The chain combines TRBV7-9 with TRBJ1-1; possible D gene TRBD1, 5 bases. The CDR3 is 15 amino acids. Germline V gene data show CDR1 as SEHNR and CDR2 as FQNEAQ (reference sequence). The V gene lost 4 bases and the J gene lost 1 base, with 13 bases spanning the gap.

This clonotype was seen a handful of times. This chain uses TRBV10-3 with TRBJ1-4; 7 nucleotides line up with TRBD1. Per the germline V gene, CDR1 is ENHRY and CDR2 is SYGVKD. This CDR3 spans 15 amino acids. V gave up 4 bases and J gave up 8 bases; unmatched junction bases: 10. The CDR3 loop reads CAISGRGGTEEKLFF. The CDR3 nucleotides read TGTGCCATCAGTGGCCGAGGGGGCACGGAAGAAAAACTGTTTTTT.

The genes are TRBV7-6 and TRBJ2-7, with D perhaps TRBD1 or TRBD2 (6 bases each). Trimming shortened V by 1 base and J by 2 bases, and 12 bases separated the two germline ends. The V gene's germline CDR1 is SGHVS and CDR2 FNYEAQ. The CDR3 runs 15 residues. As DNA, the CDR3 is TGTGCCAGCAGCTTAGACCAGGGGAGGACCTACGAGCAGTACTTC. Translated, it gives CASSLDQGRTYEQYF.

V gene TRBV25-1 combines with J gene TRBJ2-3, with 7 bases lining up with TRBD2. Trimming removed 4 bases from V and 5 bases from J; junction bases left unmatched: 6. Germline values: CDR1 MGHDK, CDR2 SYGVNS. The CDR3 has 14 amino acids. DNA for the CDR3: TGTGCCAGCAGTGCCCCGGGGGAGGGAGATACGCAGTATTTT. This translates into CASSAPGEGDTQYF.

This clonotype was detected only a few times. The chain has TRBV20-1 and TRBJ2-5; TRBD2 agrees at 9 bases. Germline CDR1 reads DFQATT; CDR2 reads SNEGSKA (reference sequence). The CDR3 runs 14 residues. V was pared by 3 bases and J by 4 bases, with 6 bases of the junction left unmatched. This CDR3 is CSARMAGGPETQYF. In nucleotides, the CDR3 is TGCAGTGCTAGGATGGCGGGAGGGCCAGAGACCCAGTACTTC.

V and J are TRBV5-1 and TRBJ2-1, with D possibly being TRBD2 (5 bases). Trimming removed 7 bases from V and 7 bases from J, with 18 bases in between. Germline CDR1 reads SGHRS; CDR2 reads YFSETQ. There are 14 residues in the CDR3. As DNA, the CDR3 is TGCGCCAGCCTCGACGGGGTCTCGACAAATGAGCAGTTCTTC. The encoded protein is CASLDGVSTNEQFF. The variable domain in full, completed from reference TRBV5-1 and TRBJ2-1, reads KAGVTQTPRYLIKTRGQQVTLSCSPISGHRSVSWYQQTPGQGLQFLFEYFSETQRNKGNFPGRFSGRQFSNSRSEMNVSTLELGDSALYLCASLDGVSTNEQFFGPGTRLTVL.

This clonotype was recorded a few times. The V and J genes are TRBV4-1 and TRBJ2-3; D is ambiguous. V was trimmed by 1 base and J by 6 bases, leaving 11 bases between them. Germline V CDR1 and CDR2: MGHRA, YSYEKL. This CDR3 region has 14 residues. The chain's CDR3 is CASSQVGEVDTQYF. In nucleotides, the CDR3 is TGCGCCAGCAGCCAAGTTGGAGAGGTGGATACGCAGTATTTT.

There are a few counts of this clonotype. The chain is built from TRBV20-1 and TRBJ2-1; 7 bases align to TRBD2. CDR3 length equals 14 residues. With 0 bases clipped from V and 8 bases from J, the junction kept 7 bases outside the gene matches. Germline V lookup: CDR1 DFQATT, CDR2 SNEGSKA (reference sequence). The CDR3 reads CSAREGGEGHEQFF. DNA of the CDR3: TGCAGTGCTAGAGAGGGGGGGGAAGGGCATGAGCAGTTCTTC.

The table lists this clonotype with a few counts. The chain combines TRBV28 with TRBJ2-5; D gene ambiguous. This CDR3 contains 14 residues. The germline V gene has CDR1 MDHEN and CDR2 SYDVKM. V dropped 5 bases and J dropped 1 base, with 11 bases sitting between them. This CDR3 reads CASSETAFQETQYF. Here the CDR3 DNA reads TGTGCCAGCAGTGAAACAGCCTTCCAAGAGACCCAGTACTTC.

This clonotype showed up many times. The chain employs TRBV27 and TRBJ2-7, with D possibly being TRBD1 (5 bases). This CDR3 region has 16 residues. From germline, CDR1 is MNHEY and CDR2 SMNVEV (reference sequence). Trimming took off 6 bases at V and 3 bases at J, with 21 bases between the two ends. The CDR3 bases are TGTGCCAGCAGCTCCGAAGGGGCTCCACCCTTCTACGAGCAGTACTTC. Translated: CASSSEGAPPFYEQYF.

The chain recombines TRBV5-1 with TRBJ1-1, with D possibly being TRBD1 (5 bases). Germline V lookup: CDR1 SGHRS, CDR2 YFSETQ. V lost 0 bases and J lost 5, with 14 bases in between. This CDR3 is 15 amino acids long. CDR3: CASSLAATVGTEAFF. DNA of the CDR3: TGCGCCAGCAGCTTGGCCGCGACAGTTGGTACTGAAGCTTTCTTT.

In its sample, this clonotype was seen many times. This chain connects TRBV7-2 to TRBJ2-5; D uncertain. This CDR3 has 13 residues. Germline loops: CDR1 SGHTA, CDR2 FQGNSA. Trimming cost V 1 base and J 3 bases, with 6 bases left between them. In nucleotides, the CDR3 is TGTGCCAGCAGCTTAGTCTCCGAAGAGACCCAGTACTTC. This encodes CASSLVSEETQYF.

The chain employs TRBV9 and TRBJ1-3, with TRBD1 as a possible D gene (6 bases). Trimming removed 3 bases from V and 3 bases from J, with 10 bases in between. The germline CDR1 and CDR2 sequences are SGDLS and YYNGEE. The CDR3 runs to 14 residues. The CDR3 nucleotides are TGTGCCAGCAGCGGGACAGTCTATGGAAACACCATATATTTT. Encoded protein: CASSGTVYGNTIYF.

J is TRBJ2-3 and V is TRBV24-1; 10 nucleotides match TRBD2. This CDR3 has 14 residues. V was pared by 3 bases and J by 10 bases, with 6 bases of the junction left unmatched. Per the germline V gene, CDR1 is KGHDR and CDR2 is SFDVKD. In nucleotides, the CDR3 is TGTGCCACCAGTGATCCGACCGGGACTAGCGCGCAGTATTTT. Residues: CATSDPTGTSAQYF.

This clonotype turned up a few times. Here the CDR3 reads CASSRTNLRTGELFF. CDR3 nucleotide sequence: TGTGCCAGCAGCCGGACTAATTTAAGGACCGGGGAGCTGTTTTTT. V and J are TRBV3-1 and TRBJ2-2; possibly TRBD2 for D (6 bases). The V end was cut by 4 bases, the J end by 5 bases, with 14 bases between. CDR3 length: 15 residues. Germline CDR1 reads LGHDT; CDR2 reads YNNKEL (reference sequence).

The chain has TRBV4-1 and TRBJ2-1, with 7 bases aligning to TRBD2. Germline trimming cut 4 bases from V and 4 bases from J; bases unmatched to any gene: 7. The germline V gene encodes CDR1 MGHRA and CDR2 YSYEKL. The CDR3 has 15 residues. The CDR3 is CASSPGTTLYNEQFF. For the CDR3, the DNA is TGCGCCAGCAGCCCCGGGACTACCTTATACAATGAGCAGTTCTTC.

This clonotype has just a few counts. The V and J genes are TRBV12-3 or TRBV12-4 and TRBJ2-7; TRBD2 matches 8 bases. After removal of 3 bases from V and 5 bases from J, the junction contained 9 bases not matched to a gene. This CDR3 region has 15 residues. The CDR3 DNA follows: TGTGCCAGCAGTTTGACAGCGGGAGTTGTCGACGAGCAGTACTTC. This codes for CASSLTAGVVDEQYF.

Only a few counts were recorded for this clonotype. The chain has TRBV20-1 and TRBJ2-1; TRBD2 matches at 9 bases. CDR1 is DFQATT and CDR2 is SNEGSKA in the germline V gene (reference sequence). The ends lost 0 bases at V and 7 bases at J; junction bases unmatched: 10. The CDR3 runs 16 residues. CDR3 residues: CSAREVAGGLGNEQFF. The DNA for the CDR3 is TGCAGTGCTAGAGAGGTGGCGGGGGGGCTCGGGAATGAGCAGTTCTTC.

The chain uses TRBV20-1 and TRBJ2-1; 7 nucleotides match TRBD2. V lost 3 bases to trimming and J lost 0 bases; unmatched junction nucleotides: 5. The CDR3 is made up of 15 amino acids. Germline-derived CDR1 and CDR2 are DFQATT and SNEGSKA (reference sequence). In DNA, the CDR3 is TGCAGTGCTAGCGGGAGGCCTAGCTCCTACAATGAGCAGTTCTTC. Its translation: CSASGRPSSYNEQFF.

This sequence joins TRBV28 and TRBJ1-4; 7 nucleotides line up with TRBD1. This CDR3 is built from 15 residues. Germline V CDR1 and CDR2: MDHEN, SYDVKM. The junction had 3 bases not matched to a gene; V was cut back by 5 bases and J by 0 bases. CDR3 sequence reads: CASSEGTATNEKLFF. Written as DNA, the CDR3 is TGTGCCAGCAGTGAAGGGACAGCAACTAATGAAAAACTGTTTTTT.

This clonotype was counted many times. The chain couples TRBV28 to TRBJ2-7; a possible D gene is TRBD1 (6 bases). The ends were cut back, 8 bases at V and 4 bases at J, with 21 bases in the middle. Germline lookup yields CDR1 MDHEN and CDR2 SYDVKM. CDR3 length: 15 amino acids. CDR3 sequence (DNA): TGTGCCAGCGGCCCCCAGGGGACGGCACCATACGAGCAGTACTTC. The encoded protein is CASGPQGTAPYEQYF.

The chain is built from TRBV11-2 and TRBJ2-5, with a possible D match to TRBD2 (5 bases). V lost 0 bases to trimming and J lost 5 bases, with 13 bases between them. The CDR3 has 15 amino acids. Germline assignment: CDR1 SGHAT and CDR2 FQNNGV. This CDR3 is CASSLDLGSRETQYF. CDR3 sequence (DNA): TGTGCCAGCAGCTTAGATCTGGGGAGCCGGGAGACCCAGTACTTC.

This clonotype was seen at least ten times. The rearrangement links TRBV6-5 to TRBJ2-7, with 8 positions matching TRBD1. The germline V gene has CDR1 MNHEY and CDR2 SVGAGI. Trimming cost V 2 bases and J 3 bases; bases outside gene matches: 9. This CDR3 has 16 amino acids. The CDR3 spells CASSYNRQGNNYEQYF. CDR3 bases: TGTGCCAGCAGTTACAACCGACAGGGGAATAACTACGAGCAGTACTTC.

Many counts were recorded for this clonotype. The chain couples TRBV7-2 to TRBJ2-5, with D possibly matching TRBD1 (6 bases). The CDR3 is made up of 11 amino acids. The V gene lost 6 bases and the J gene lost 7 bases, with 9 bases spanning the gap. CDR1 and CDR2 from the germline V gene are SGHTA and FQGNSA. The CDR3, as DNA: TGTGCCAGCAGTACCAGGGGGACCCAGTACTTC. Encoded protein: CASSTRGTQYF.

This clonotype was counted only a few times. This chain's CDR3 is CANSGGDTDTQYF. For the CDR3, the DNA is TGTGCCAATTCGGGAGGGGACACAGATACGCAGTATTTT. The chain joins TRBV7-9 to TRBJ2-3; 8 bases align to TRBD2. V gave up 10 bases and J gave up 2 bases; unmatched junction bases: 5. CDR1 is SEHNR and CDR2 is FQNEAQ in the germline V gene (reference sequence). The CDR3 has 13 amino acids.

This clonotype was detected only once. The chain has TRBV7-2 and TRBJ2-7; D is possibly TRBD2 (6 bases). Germline V gene data show CDR1 as SGHTA and CDR2 as FQGNSA. This CDR3 has 15 residues. V was trimmed by 1 base and J by 7 bases, leaving 17 bases between them. The CDR3 sequence is CASSLGDSGVNEQYF. The CDR3 nucleotides read TGTGCCAGCAGCTTAGGGGATAGCGGAGTCAATGAGCAGTACTTC.

This clonotype was counted only a few times. The chain uses TRBV6-6 and TRBJ1-2; D is perhaps TRBD1 (5 bases). V shed 6 bases and J shed 5 bases, with 16 bases lying between them. The CDR3 totals 14 residues. Germline-derived CDR1 and CDR2 are MNHNY and SVGAGI (reference sequence). The CDR3 loop reads CASRKQGVGYGYTF. The CDR3 bases are TGTGCCAGCAGAAAGCAGGGAGTCGGGTATGGCTACACCTTC.

A few counts support this clonotype. CDR3 in amino acids: CASSGPGGAENSPLHF. The CDR3 DNA follows: TGTGCCAGCAGCGGACCAGGGGGCGCGGAGAATTCACCCCTCCACTTT. J is TRBJ1-6 and V is TRBV9; 8 bases align to TRBD1. The CDR3 is 16 amino acids. Germline V gives CDR1 SGDLS, CDR2 YYNGEE. V was clipped by 3 bases and J by 7 bases; unmatched bases: 9.

This clonotype was counted between two and nine times. The chain recombines TRBV5-1 with TRBJ2-6, with D unclear. V shed 0 bases and J shed 3 bases, with 13 bases lying between them. CDR1 and CDR2 from the germline V gene are SGHRS and YFSETQ. There are 17 residues in the CDR3. CDR3 nucleotide sequence: TGCGCCAGCAGCTTGGCTGAAGGGTCGGTTGGGGCCAACGTCCTGACTTTC. Its protein is CASSLAEGSVGANVLTF.

The V call is TRBV2, the J call TRBJ2-1, with a weak D call TRBD2 (6 bases). The length of the CDR3 is 15 residues. Looked up from germline, CDR1 is SNHLY and CDR2 is FYNNEI. With 3 bases removed from V and 7 bases from J, the gap between germline ends came to 16 bases. The CDR3, as DNA: TGTGCCAGCAGTGAGTTAGTAGGCGGGGCGAATGAGCAGTTCTTC. It translates to CASSELVGGANEQFF.